The present entry profiles one T cell receptor beta chain with its context. No antigen is known for it. The CDR3 contains 15 residues. CDR1 is MNHEY and CDR2 is SVGAGI in the germline V gene. V was clipped by 2 bases and J by 9 bases, with 14 bases between them. This sample was included in a study of shared clonotypes between healthy human individuals. Study overall: Per donor, three plates held CD4 naive cells, three held CD4 memory, two held CD8 naive and one held CD8 memory.

Findings and caveats of the study: Clonotypes shared by all four sorted-subset donors had higher generation probabilities than non-shared clonotypes. Memory subsets generally showed lower estimated richness than naive subsets.

The protocol was immunoSEQ multiplex PCR, while the TCRdb copy is restricted to in-frame clones and leaves out a portion. The profile shows some 2 million clones, roughly 96% of them singletons. Healthy HIV-negative adults without recent acute infections or vaccinations served as donors. V is TRBV6-5 and J is TRBJ1-6, with unresolved D. Material: naive CD4+ T cells sorted from blood. The subset was: CD45RA+ positively selected. The source of this sequence is a man aged 18 to 29 in good health. In DNA form, the CDR3 reads TGTGCCAGCAGTTACGACAACTCGGGGATTTCACCCCTCCACTTT. This encodes CASSYDNSGISPLHF.